This TCR beta chain was identified during a study of CD8 T cells in Susac syndrome. Whole-study context: At the time their blood was drawn, patients with Susac syndrome were either therapy-naive, on corticosteroids (with some of them also receiving intravenous immunoglobulin), or on intravenous immunoglobulin alone.

The CDR3 contains 14 residues. Germline CDR1 is SGHNT and CDR2 is YYREEE (reference sequence). Trimming stripped 3 bases from V and 4 bases from J, with 13 bases between. Regarding this clonotype: Its cognate antigen is unknown.

About 0.5 to 1 ug RNA was reverse transcribed with random hexamers. Coverage of TCR beta CDR3 amplification by immunoSEQ multiplex PCR extended to 54 Vbeta and 13 Jbeta. TCRdb passed the immunoSEQ multiplex PCR reads through MiXCR, listing each CDR3 protein once. The sample carries approximately 190,000 distinct CDR3 sequences, around 95% recorded once. Notes on the study in general: In Susac syndrome, CD4+ T cell repertoires lacked any clonal expansion.

Negative isolation was applied to CD8+ and CD4+ T cells, and FACS enrichment was applied to TEMRA cells. The material sequenced was CD4+ T cells from PBMCs. This chain joins TRBV5-4 and TRBJ1-1; D gene unclear. The receptor was isolated from a human donor with Susac syndrome. CDR3 bases: TGTGCCAGCAGCTCGCCGGGTTTGGGCACTGAAGCTTTCTTT. As protein: CASSSPGLGTEAFF.